One and the same sample provided the 15 T cell receptor beta chains below, sequenced in a study of Graves' ophthalmopathy and Graves' hyperthyroidism. Using RNA transcripts, the TCR beta CDR3 regions were amplified. An opening RT-PCR round employed HTBI primers and preceded a second-round multiplex PCR. TCRdb ran MiXCR on the multiplex PCR reads and lists one entry per CDR3 protein. The table lists 300,000 to 500,000 distinct CDR3 sequences, 15% of them singletons. The sequenced sample was peripheral blood. The receptors here all came from a woman aged 18-35 years with stable Graves' hyperthyroidism.

This clonotype showed up many times. An end of the junction differs from the germline gene, which may be a read error. J is TRBJ2-4 and V is TRBV11-2; the D gene is possibly TRBD2 (7 bases). Per germline, CDR1 SGHAT and CDR2 FQNNGV. This CDR3 is 16 amino acids long. The DNA of the CDR3 is TGTGCCAGCACCATGGGGGGGCGGGGAGCCAAAAACATTAAGTACTTC. Protein sequence: CASTMGGRGAKNIKYF.

This clonotype has ten or more counts. The CDR3 DNA is TGCAGTGCTAGAGAAACAGGGCTTAAAGAAAATTCACCCCTCCACTTT. It yields the protein CSARETGLKENSPLHF. The chain carries TRBV20-1 and TRBJ1-6, with D perhaps matching TRBD1 (6 bases). This CDR3 is built from 16 residues. Germline CDR1 DFQATT, CDR2 SNEGSKA (reference sequence). The V end was cut by 0 bases, the J end by 7 bases, with 16 bases between.

The sample holds many counts of this clonotype. The V and J genes are TRBV29-1 and TRBJ1-1; D is undetermined. The CDR3 covers 13 residues. The V gene lost 4 bases and the J gene lost 1 base, with 10 bases spanning the gap. Germline V CDR1 and CDR2: SQVTM, ANQGSEA. The DNA of the CDR3 is TGCAGCGTTGGTGGCAGGAAGAACACTGAAGCTTTCTTT. Protein sequence: CSVGGRKNTEAFF.

This clonotype was seen ten or more times. The chain recombines TRBV6-5 with TRBJ2-6; tentative D call: TRBD1 (6 bases). CDR1 and CDR2 (germline): MNHEY, SVGAGI. This CDR3 has 16 amino acids. Trimming took 6 bases from V and 1 from J, leaving 13 bases between them. CDR3 loop: CASRPLTGSGANVLTF. CDR3 coding DNA: TGTGCCAGCAGACCTCTAACAGGGTCTGGGGCCAACGTCCTGACTTTC.

This clonotype was found a few times. The V call is TRBV12-3 or TRBV12-4, the J call TRBJ2-7; 7 bases agree with TRBD1. J lost 0 bases, V lost 6 bases, and 8 bases had no gene match. The CDR3 has 15 amino acids. The CDR3 region is CASRGATGSSYEQYF. CDR3 DNA: TGTGCCAGCAGAGGTGCGACAGGGTCCTCCTACGAGCAGTACTTC.

This clonotype was found many times. The J gene is TRBJ1-1, the V gene TRBV6-2 or TRBV6-3; D is unclear. CDR3 length: 14 amino acids. Per germline, CDR1 MNHEY and CDR2 SVGEGT. V lost 7 bases and J lost 5, with 17 bases in between. CDR3 nucleotide sequence: TGTGCCAGCAAGGGTCCGCCGACTGGGACTGAAGCTTTCTTT. Protein product: CASKGPPTGTEAFF.

This clonotype has a count of ten or more. The rearrangement links TRBV25-1 to TRBJ2-5; perhaps TRBD1 as D (6 bases). The CDR3 contains 15 residues. Germline CDR1 MGHDK, CDR2 SYGVNS. The germline V and J ends were trimmed by 4 bases and 0 bases, with 12 bases remaining between them. CDR3 in DNA: TGTGCCAGCAGTGTAACGACAGGCCACCAAGAGACCCAGTACTTC. Protein sequence: CASSVTTGHQETQYF.

Comment on this clonotype: This CDR3 fails to terminate in the conserved phenylalanine or tryptophan, so it likely reflects a read error. The limits of the CDR3 on the DNA are not certain, so only TCRdb's listed CDR3 is given. CDR3: CSVRLAGGHSETQDY. The rearrangement uses TRBV29-1 and TRBJ2-5; the table's D gene call, TRBD2, was not cross checked with the DNA. Germline lookup yields CDR1 SQVTM and CDR2 ANQGSEA. The CDR3 comprises 15 residues, both ends counted.

The chain recombines TRBV19 with TRBJ2-2; TRBD2 agrees at 7 bases. Germline assignment: CDR1 LNHDA and CDR2 SQIVND (reference sequence). V shed 0 bases and J 3 bases; nucleotides not matched to a gene: 10. The length of the CDR3 is 18 residues. CDR3 nucleotide sequence: TGTGCCAGTAGTATAGATCTATTGTCGGGGGGTTACACCGGGGAGCTGTTTTTT. As protein: CASSIDLLSGGYTGELFF.

This CDR3 reads CASGQGEGYTF. CDR3 sequence (DNA): TGTGCCAGTGGACAGGGGGAAGGCTACACCTTC. This chain connects TRBV19 to TRBJ1-2, with 10 bases matching TRBD1. The CDR3 has 11 amino acids. With V trimmed by 8 bases and J by 8 bases, 2 bases remained unmatched. In germline, CDR1 is LNHDA, CDR2 SQIVND (reference sequence).

With regard to this clonotype: Its ends do not fully match the called genes, so a read error is possible. V and J are TRBV28 and TRBJ2-7; D possibly matches TRBD1 or TRBD2 (5 bases each). The CDR3 totals 13 residues. CDR1 and CDR2 (germline): MDHEN, SYDVKM. The DNA for the CDR3 is TGTGCCAGCAGTGCCGTGGGGGAACCTAAGACCGACTTC. As protein: CASSAVGEPKTDF.

In this sample, this clonotype turned up many times. The chain combines TRBV19 with TRBJ1-1; perhaps TRBD1 as D (6 bases). This CDR3 is built from 14 residues. V lost 5 bases and J 0 bases, leaving 10 bases between the germline ends. Looked up from germline, CDR1 is LNHDA and CDR2 is SQIVND (reference sequence). CDR3 in amino acids: CASSSWTVNTEAFF. The DNA of the CDR3 is TGTGCCAGTAGTTCGTGGACAGTGAACACTGAAGCTTTCTTT.

This clonotype came up a few times. With a much larger clone just one base away, this may be a read error. The J gene is TRBJ2-5, the V gene TRBV11-1; 10 bases are shared with TRBD1. Germline V gene data show CDR1 as SGHAT and CDR2 as FQDESV (reference sequence). The CDR3 length is 15 residues. The V gene end was trimmed by 4 bases and the J gene end by 7 bases; junction bases not matched to a gene: 9. CDR3 residues: CASSSSRDRGGTQYF. CDR3 coding DNA: TGTGCCAGCAGCTCGTCCCGGGACAGGGGAGGGACCCAGTACTTC.

This clonotype was counted at least ten times. The chain is built from TRBV11-2 and TRBJ1-2, with a weak D call TRBD1 (6 bases). CDR1 is SGHAT and CDR2 is FQNNGV in the germline V gene. This CDR3 is built from 16 residues. The V gene lost 6 bases and the J gene lost 8 bases, with 25 bases spanning the gap. CDR3 coding DNA: TGTGCCAGCAGTCCTAGGGGGAATAGCGACTGGAGCGGCTACACCTTC. It codes for CASSPRGNSDWSGYTF.

This clonotype was observed many times. The chain is built from TRBV19 and TRBJ1-3, with D hard to call. This CDR3 is built from 11 residues. Germline CDR1 is LNHDA and CDR2 is SQIVND (reference sequence). V was cut by 4 bases and J by 6 bases, with 4 bases left in between. As DNA, the CDR3 is TGTGCCAGTAGTACGACAAACACCATATATTTT. Its translation is CASSTTNTIYF.